The 3 T cell receptor beta chains given below trace back to one sample, sequenced in a study of T cell repertoires in cytomegalovirus infection. MiXCR was run by TCRdb on the reads, yielding one entry per CDR3 protein. The sample has 71,000 or so distinct CDR3 sequences; 20% to 25% are singletons. Antigen specificity for these receptors is unknown. This specimen was CD8+ T cells from cultured PBMCs, taken from culture after CMV antigen stimulation. The receptors here all came from a human donor in good health (CMV status not recorded). Some clones in this sample may be carry-over from other donors' samples.

This chain joins TRBV25-1 and TRBJ1-4; D call uncertain. Trimming removed 6 bases at V and 0 bases at J, with 5 bases between. From germline, CDR1 is MGHDK and CDR2 SYGVNS. The CDR3 extends over 13 amino acids. Here the CDR3 reads CASSVPTNEKLFF. As DNA, the CDR3 is TGTGCCAGCAGCGTACCAACTAATGAAAAACTGTTTTTT.

The rearrangement joins TRBV12-3 or TRBV12-4 to TRBJ2-7; 9 nucleotides align to TRBD1. J was trimmed by 5 bases and V by 8 bases; bases with no gene match: 7. The length of the CDR3 is 13 residues. This CDR3 is CASRSGTGHEQYF. CDR3 in DNA: TGTGCCAGCCGTTCCGGGACAGGGCACGAGCAGTACTTC.

In this sample, this clonotype turned up a few times. This chain links TRBV27 with TRBJ1-2; tentative D call: TRBD1 (5 bases). The CDR3 spans 13 residues. Trimming removed 5 bases from V and 6 bases from J, with 13 bases in between. CDR1 MNHEY and CDR2 SMNVEV come from the germline V gene (reference sequence). The CDR3 nucleotides read TGTGCCAGCAGTACGCCCGGGACGGATGGCTACACCTTC. It codes for CASSTPGTDGYTF.